The clone carrying this T cell receptor beta chain was seen a handful of times. Its antigen is undetermined. This record comes from a study of identical twins. Points from the study as a whole: Insertions ran lower in abundant cord blood beta clonotypes, though not in memory repertoires.

Each cDNA held unique molecular identifiers, and template switching gave it a universal primer site. TCRdb redid the calling of the 5' RACE reads with MiXCR, one entry per CDR3 protein. The sample consists of under 300,000 distinct CDR3 sequences, 9.5% to 15% of them appearing once. V lost 5 bases to trimming and J lost 10 bases, with 20 bases between them. In germline, CDR1 is SGHTA, CDR2 FQGNSA. This CDR3 spans 14 amino acids. These same data were also listed under a study on yellow fever vaccine responses in identical twins.

The chain recombines TRBV7-2 with TRBJ2-5; tentative D call: TRBD2 (6 bases). The sequencing sample was made of memory (CD45RO+) T cells sorted from blood. The TCR was taken from a woman under 30 in good health. In nucleotides, the CDR3 is TGTGCCAGCAGCCGGGAGACGGGTTCCCCGGGCCAGTACTTC. Translation gives CASSRETGSPGQYF.